This TCR beta chain appears in the sequencing data of a study of T cell repertoires in cytomegalovirus infection. Study conclusions and caveats: HLA-C-restricted TCR beta clonotypes specific for CMV led the ex vivo response. Identification of carriers of CMV plus the relevant HLA was achieved through cumulative public TCR beta family frequency.

TCRdb reprocessed the reads via MiXCR and lists one record per CDR3 protein. The sample lists under 200,000 distinct CDR3 sequences, approximately 17% occurring once. With respect to this clonotype: The antigen remains undetermined.

The V gene's germline CDR1 is SGHDN and CDR2 FVKESK. Trimming cost V 0 bases and J 3 bases, with 14 bases left between them. The CDR3 totals 16 residues. Sample: CD8+ T cells from PBMCs. This receptor was identified in a human donor in good health (CMV status not recorded). Some clones in this sample may be carry-over from other donors' samples. V gene TRBV14 combines with J gene TRBJ2-5; no reliable D call. CDR3 residues: CASSQDWAQNEETQYF. The CDR3 DNA follows: TGTGCCAGCAGCCAAGATTGGGCCCAAAACGAAGAGACCCAGTACTTC.